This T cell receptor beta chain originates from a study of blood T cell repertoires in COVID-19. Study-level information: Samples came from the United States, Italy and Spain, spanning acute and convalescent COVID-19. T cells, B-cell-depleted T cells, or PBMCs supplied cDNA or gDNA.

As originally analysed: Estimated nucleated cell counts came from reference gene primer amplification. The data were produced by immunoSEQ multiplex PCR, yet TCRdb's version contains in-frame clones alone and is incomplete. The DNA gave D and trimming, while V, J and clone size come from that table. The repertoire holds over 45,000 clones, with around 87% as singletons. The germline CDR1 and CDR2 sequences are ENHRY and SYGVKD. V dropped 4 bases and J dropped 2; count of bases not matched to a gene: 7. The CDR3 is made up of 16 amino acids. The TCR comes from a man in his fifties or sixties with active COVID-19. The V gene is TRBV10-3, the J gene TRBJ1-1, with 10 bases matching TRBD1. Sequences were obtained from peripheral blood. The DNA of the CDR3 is TGTGCCATCAGTGCTGGGGACAGGGGCACTAACACTGAAGCTTTCTTT. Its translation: CAISAGDRGTNTEAFF.